These 18 T cell receptor beta chains share one sample of origin, sequenced in a study of CXCR3-negative and CXCR3-positive naive CD8 T cells. The authors made the TRB cDNA libraries by 5' RACE using UMI labels. TCRdb re-called the 5' RACE reads, yielding one record per CDR3 amino acid sequence without DNA. In total, the table holds 50,000 to 65,000 distinct CDR3 sequences. The sequenced sample consisted of memory CD8+ T cells from blood. The receptors shown here come from a human donor in good health. Some clones in this sample may be carry-over from other donors' samples.

The chain joins TRBV3-1 to TRBJ2-1. This CDR3 contains 16 residues. CDR1 and CDR2 from the germline V gene are LGHDT and YNNKEL (reference sequence). The CDR3: CASSQPTSASYNEQFF.

The chain links TRBV5-5 to TRBJ2-1; TCRdb selects TRBD1, and the lack of DNA leaves this call unchecked. Germline assignment: CDR1 SGHKS and CDR2 YYEKEE (reference sequence). The CDR3 length is 14 residues. The CDR3 reads CASSLATRTGMQFF.

The CDR3 sequence: CASSFGQTNTGELFF. This chain connects TRBV7-2 to TRBJ2-2. This CDR3 spans 15 amino acids. Germline CDR1 SGHTA, CDR2 FQGNSA.

The CDR3 protein is CASSIPQGRTEETQYF. V gene TRBV7-9 combines with J gene TRBJ2-5; without DNA, the TCRdb call of TRBD2 cannot be checked. The CDR3 totals 16 residues. CDR1 SEHNR and CDR2 FQNEAQ come from the germline V gene (reference sequence).

The chain carries TRBV5-1 and TRBJ2-3; TCRdb calls TRBD2, which cannot be checked without DNA. The CDR3 length is 16 residues. Germline V gives CDR1 SGHRS, CDR2 YFSETQ. CDR3 in amino acids: CASSTLLADSTDTQYF.

The rearrangement joins TRBV29-1 to TRBJ1-2; TCRdb outputs TRBD1, but without DNA this stays unchecked. This CDR3 is built from 13 residues. CDR1 and CDR2 from the germline V gene are SQVTM and ANQGSEA. CDR3 sequence: CSVRPGTGVGYTF. The variable domain in full, with the rest retrieved from reference TRBV29-1 and TRBJ1-2, is SAVISQKPSRDICQRGTSLTIQCQVDSQVTMMFWYRQQPGQSLTLIATANQGSEATYESGFVIDKFPISRPNLTFSTLTVSNMSPEDSSIYLCSVRPGTGVGYTFGSGTRLTVV.

The chain employs TRBV7-9 and TRBJ1-1. The germline CDR1 and CDR2 sequences are SEHNR and FQNEAQ (reference sequence). This CDR3 is built from 14 residues. The CDR3 is CASSLGILNTEAFF.

This rearrangement joins TRBV12-3 or TRBV12-4 to TRBJ2-3. The CDR3 runs to 14 residues. The CDR3 is CASSRSLRTDTQYF.

The rearrangement joins TRBV4-3 to TRBJ1-1; TCRdb's assignment of TRBD1 cannot be checked, as there is no DNA. The CDR3 has 16 amino acids. Germline CDR1 is LGHNA and CDR2 is YSLEER. CDR3: CASSQDGGTGGTEAFF.

The rearrangement uses TRBV5-4 and TRBJ1-3; no DNA is available, so the TRBD1 call from TCRdb remains unchecked. This CDR3 contains 15 residues. CDR1 and CDR2 (germline): SGHNT, YYREEE (reference sequence). The CDR3 loop is CASSPDRTSGNTIYF.

This chain connects TRBV20-1 to TRBJ1-6; TCRdb calls TRBD1, which cannot be checked without DNA. CDR3 length: 13 amino acids. Germline V lookup: CDR1 DFQATT, CDR2 SNEGSKA (reference sequence). CDR3 region: CSAAGTGDSPLHF.

This chain connects TRBV29-1 to TRBJ2-3; TCRdb calls TRBD1, which cannot be checked without DNA. From germline, CDR1 is SQVTM and CDR2 ANQGSEA. The CDR3 runs to 14 residues. This CDR3 reads CSVDGDTDTDTQYF.

The rearrangement joins TRBV27 to TRBJ2-7; the D gene TCRdb calls, TRBD1, cannot be checked with no DNA. This CDR3 is 14 amino acids long. Per the germline V gene, CDR1 is MNHEY and CDR2 is SMNVEV (reference sequence). Here the CDR3 reads CASSARDTAYEQYF.

The V and J genes are TRBV12-3 or TRBV12-4 and TRBJ2-2; TCRdb lists TRBD2, though no DNA is available to test this call. CDR3 size: 15 residues. CDR3 in amino acids: CASSPRPGSAGELFF.

The V and J genes are TRBV14 and TRBJ2-7; absent DNA, TCRdb's TRBD2 call cannot be checked. This CDR3 region has 15 residues. Germline CDR1 SGHDN, CDR2 FVKESK. Here the CDR3 reads CASSQAMRETYEQYF.

This rearrangement joins TRBV6-2 or TRBV6-3 to TRBJ2-5. This CDR3 has 13 amino acids. CDR1 is MNHEY and CDR2 is SVGEGT in the germline V gene. CDR3 region: CASSEIFHETQYF.

The rearrangement links TRBV4-3 to TRBJ1-3. In germline, CDR1 is LGHNA, CDR2 YSLEER. The CDR3 is 18 residues long. The CDR3 spells CASSQDGHQWGTGNTIYF.

This chain links TRBV7-9 with TRBJ2-1; the TRBD1 assignment by TCRdb is unverifiable without DNA. Germline values: CDR1 SEHNR, CDR2 FQNEAQ (reference sequence). This CDR3 is built from 16 residues. The CDR3 sequence: CASSVSGGQGYNEQFF.